This TCR beta chain was documented in a study of human T cells and chemical hapten exposure (dated by TCRdb to the early 2020s). About the study as a whole: For sensitization, 2% DPC in acetone was applied to a roughly 2 cm by roughly 2 cm area of upper inner arm skin. Weekly therapeutic DPC doses were additionally applied to the scalp of patients throughout the roughly 24-week study period. Patch testing was done on the upper back using Finn chambers containing 0.01% DPC, and results were scored after 6 days according to International Contact Dermatitis Research Group standards. The mostly female patient cohort included alopecia areata with under or over 50% scalp involvement, alopecia totalis and alopecia universalis. Libraries were pooled for sequencing, and variation in per-sample TCR yields was attributed mainly to small differences in library volumes within the pool. This study followed changes in the peripheral blood TCR repertoire in vivo during primary and secondary sensitization of alopecia patients to the hapten diphenylcyclopropenone (DPC). Blood samples were taken from patients before sensitization (week 0) and at 2, 6 and about 24 weeks after DPC sensitization. Roughly 30 alopecia patients provided blood for TCR sequencing at one to four time points (pre-sensitization, 2, 6 and 24 weeks).

Receptor amplification or capture employed RACE. Sequencing took place on a NextSeq 500. During library preparation, unique molecular identifiers were attached to individual cDNA molecules so that TCRs could be counted in a quantitative, reproducible way. From each blood RNA sample, both TCR alpha and TCR beta chains were sequenced. In the paper's pipeline: A median of about 89,000 TCRs per sample was observed, with a range of roughly 23,224 to 700,000. The Decombinator software suite was used to annotate V, J and CDR3 in the TCR reads. To make PS versus PT1 abundance plots, every sample was subsampled to the same number of TCRs (28,000). TCRs were defined as expanded if absent before sensitization and observed at least eight times at the 2-week time point. Using fastp at Q25 and MiXCR, TCRdb reprocessed the public reads and kept productive beta chains. Duplicate CDR3 protein sequences are folded into a single record with the most common DNA and genes. In this record, the V and J calls reflect TCRdb's handling and not the investigators' own analysis. Counted in this sample were roughly 97,000 distinct CDR3 sequences; 25% to 30% of them appeared once. The ten largest account for about 9.4% of the sample.

The paper as a whole reports these results and caveats: The number of PT1 expanded TCRs positively correlated with patch test score, significant at thresholds 8, 16 and 32 but not 4. Alopecia, a presumed autoimmune disease, was present in all patients, so the immune response of the patients might differ from that of healthy individuals. Significantly more large CDR3 similarity clusters were formed by expanded TCRs than by pre-sensitization or healthy control sets, consistent with antigen-driven responses. The number of TCRs above 1 in 1000 frequency did not change with DPC sensitization; there was no evidence of global repertoire structure alterations. After repeated subsampling, the strength of the expansion versus patch-test correlation and the threshold at which it became significant changed.

On this clonotype itself: Its antigen is unknown. No clone much larger than this one lies a single base away; base qualities are absent.

According to the study, the label for this sample's time point signals: patch test 3, about 24 weeks after DPC sensitization. In light of the paper, this sample's treatment or condition label describes: therapeutic diphenylcyclopropenone sensitization with weekly scalp DPC. At each patch-test visit, blood was drawn before the patch test was applied. Patients were considered eligible if aged 18 to 70, diagnosed with alopecia and deemed suitable for DPC therapy, and patients were excluded if pregnant. Total RNA was extracted from unfractionated whole blood collected in Tempus Blood RNA tubes. From the germline V gene (reference sequence), CDR1 is SEHNR and CDR2 is FQNEAQ. V trim: 5 bases; J trim: 2 bases; unmatched bases: 9. From the cysteine up to the phenylalanine, the CDR3 has a length of 18 residues. CDR3 DNA only is kept here, 54 bases in frame from base 1.

The source of this sequence is a man aged 35-49 years with alopecia areata. Some clones in this sample may be carry-over from other donors' samples. The material sequenced was whole blood, taken in connection with sensitization to the hapten diphenylcyclopropenone (DPC). The sequence joins TRBV7-9 to TRBJ2-3; 14 central bases correspond to TRBD2. The CDR3 loop reads CASSQPGLAGDPTDTQYF. Read as DNA, the sequence is TGTGCCAGCAGCCAGCCGGGACTAGCGGGAGACCCCACAGATACGCAGTATTTT.